Sequencing of this TCR beta chain was carried out in a study of blood T cells in healthy people across ages. V shed 5 bases and J shed 3 bases, with 16 bases lying between them. The V gene's germline CDR1 is MNHEY and CDR2 SMNVEV (reference sequence). The CDR3 loop spans 16 amino acids. About this clonotype itself: What it binds is not known.

Study conclusions and caveats: Roughly linear declines in TCR beta diversity per million T cells occurred with age. It was held that the diversity estimates obtained from one million T cells were underestimates.

Primed by a sample-barcoded 5' primer and a J-beta primer mix, a second PCR proceeded for roughly 6 to 12 cycles. TCRdb fed the 5' RACE reads into MiXCR, producing one record per CDR3 protein. The repertoire holds roughly 700,000 distinct CDR3 sequences, with roughly 32% as singletons. The chain combines TRBV27 with TRBJ2-2, with D unclear. The sample consisted of blood. The TCR comes from an elderly woman in good health. The CDR3 DNA sequence: TGTGCCAGCAGTAAAACCGGGCTAACCCACACCGGGGAGCTGTTTTTT. Its translation: CASSKTGLTHTGELFF.